What follows are 31 T cell receptor beta chains derived from one specimen sequenced in a study of T cell changes during pregnancy in multiple sclerosis. Sequencing was performed with immunoSEQ multiplex PCR; in TCRdb, only in-frame clones are kept and a portion is missing. The sample holds around 17,000 clones, approximately 96% seen once. Sequenced here: peripheral blood, sampled in the third trimester of pregnancy. The receptor source for this set is a female donor with multiple sclerosis, enrolled in a pregnancy study.

This chain uses TRBV9 with TRBJ2-7, with 11 bases aligning to TRBD2. This CDR3 is 16 amino acids long. In germline, CDR1 is SGDLS, CDR2 YYNGEE. Losses at the gene ends were 3 bases for V and 1 base for J; bases not matched to a gene: 6. The CDR3 reads CASSALTSGKSYEQYF. The CDR3 DNA follows: TGTGCCAGCAGCGCCCTGACTAGCGGGAAGTCCTACGAGCAGTACTTC.

The V call is TRBV9, the J call TRBJ2-1; 9 nucleotides line up with TRBD2. V was pared by 0 bases and J by 6 bases, with 13 bases of the junction left unmatched. Per the germline V gene, CDR1 is SGDLS and CDR2 is YYNGEE. The CDR3 is 18 amino acids. The CDR3 DNA sequence: TGTGCCAGCAGCGTAGCCCCCAATCCTAGCGGGGTAAGCAATGAGCAGTTCTTC. Its protein product is CASSVAPNPSGVSNEQFF.

The rearrangement uses TRBV21-1 and TRBJ1-2. TRBV21-1 counts as a pseudogene. CDR3 length: 16 residues. The CDR3 protein is CASSKGGTHYPYGYTF. CDR3 sequence (DNA): TGTGCCAGCAGCAAAGGCGGGACCCATTATCCCTATGGCTACACCTTC.

This clone appeared a single time. V and J are TRBV10-3 and TRBJ2-1, with 9 nucleotides matching TRBD1. The CDR3 has 15 amino acids. Trimming removed 8 bases from V and 5 bases from J; junction bases left unmatched: 10. Germline assignment: CDR1 ENHRY and CDR2 SYGVKD. CDR3 in amino acids: CAIRPGTGWDNEQFF. CDR3 DNA: TGTGCCATCCGTCCCGGGACAGGGTGGGACAATGAGCAGTTCTTC.

This clone was found once. The rearrangement links TRBV2 to TRBJ2-1, with D possibly TRBD1 on 5 matching bases. CDR3 size: 13 residues. The germline V and J ends were trimmed by 5 bases and 5 bases, with 10 bases remaining between them. Germline assignment: CDR1 SNHLY and CDR2 FYNNEI. The DNA of the CDR3 is TGTGCCAGCAGTTGGGCAGGGAACAATGAGCAGTTCTTC. The encoded protein is CASSWAGNNEQFF.

This chain joins TRBV18 and TRBJ2-7, with TRBD2 matching 10 bases. V lost 4 bases to trimming and J lost 4 bases; unmatched junction nucleotides: 16. The CDR3 runs to 18 residues. Germline V CDR1 and CDR2: KGHSH, LQKENI. CDR3 in amino acids: CASSLPGGASGSRYEQYF. Here the CDR3 DNA reads TGTGCCAGCTCACTCCCCGGCGGGGCTAGCGGGAGCCGGTACGAGCAGTACTTC.

The J gene is TRBJ2-3, the V gene TRBV11-2, with TRBD2 identical over 7 bases. The V segment lost 0 bases and the J segment 1 base; nucleotides outside the gene matches: 4. Germline CDR1 reads SGHAT; CDR2 reads FQNNGV. The CDR3 consists of 16 residues. The CDR3 bases are TGTGCCAGCAGCTTAGAATGGAGCGGGGGCACAGATACGCAGTATTTT. Residues: CASSLEWSGGTDTQYF.

This clone appeared once. For the CDR3, the DNA is TGTGCCAGCAGCGGTTCGGGGGAGGCCGCCCCCTACGAGCAGTACTTC. This codes for CASSGSGEAAPYEQYF. This sequence joins TRBV7-9 and TRBJ2-7, with D perhaps matching TRBD2 (6 bases). V lost 5 bases to trimming and J lost 2 bases, with 19 bases between them. The V gene's germline CDR1 is SEHNR and CDR2 FQNEAQ (reference sequence). CDR3 length: 16 amino acids.

The chain couples TRBV27 to TRBJ1-5; D ambiguous. CDR3 size: 14 residues. V was clipped by 5 bases and J by 4 bases, with 12 bases between them. From germline, CDR1 is MNHEY and CDR2 SMNVEV (reference sequence). In DNA, the CDR3 is TGTGCCAGCAGTCCCCAAGGAGGGAATCAGCCCCAGCATTTT. Amino acid sequence: CASSPQGGNQPQHF.

The chain is built from TRBV9 and TRBJ2-1; 7 nucleotides align to TRBD2. Trimming at V came to 1 base and at J to 3 bases, leaving 7 bases not matched to a gene. Germline CDR1 is SGDLS and CDR2 is YYNGEE. CDR3 length equals 16 residues. CDR3 loop: CASSVSQREDYNEQFF. The CDR3 nucleotides read TGTGCCAGCAGCGTATCTCAACGGGAGGACTACAATGAGCAGTTCTTC. Using reference TRBV9 and TRBJ2-1 for the parts outside the CDR3, the full variable domain is DSGVTQTPKHLITATGQRVTLRCSPRSGDLSVYWYQQSLDQGLQFLIQYYNGEERAKGNILERFSAQQFPDLHSELNLSSLELGDSALYFCASSVSQREDYNEQFFGPGTRLTVL.

The chain carries TRBV15 and TRBJ2-2; 10 nucleotides agree with TRBD1. Trimming removed 5 bases from V and 5 bases from J; junction bases left unmatched: 2. Germline CDR1 is LNHNV and CDR2 is YYDKDF (reference sequence). The CDR3 is 14 amino acids. The CDR3: CATSGTGVTGELFF. CDR3 in DNA: TGTGCCACCAGCGGGACAGGGGTGACCGGGGAGCTGTTTTTT.

The chain joins TRBV7-9 to TRBJ1-2; no definite D call. Trimming pared 4 bases from V and 0 bases from J, leaving 12 bases between. The CDR3 covers 15 residues. Germline V gene sequence: CDR1 SEHNR, CDR2 FQNEAQ (reference sequence). The CDR3 DNA reads as TGTGCCAGCAGCTCCGGAGTCCCATCTAACTATGGCTACACCTTC. Protein product: CASSSGVPSNYGYTF.

The V call is TRBV5-1, the J call TRBJ1-1, with D perhaps matching TRBD1 (5 bases). Trimming took off 4 bases at V and 6 bases at J, with 19 bases between the two ends. Per the germline V gene, CDR1 is SGHRS and CDR2 is YFSETQ. The CDR3 covers 15 residues. CDR3 DNA: TGCGCCAGCAGCCGGGGGGGAGAGGGAAGGGCTGAAGCTTTCTTT. Amino acids: CASSRGGEGRAEAFF.

J is TRBJ2-2 and V is TRBV5-1; D might be TRBD1 (5 bases). V was cut by 4 bases and J by 6 bases, with 13 bases left in between. CDR3 length equals 14 residues. Germline CDR1 is SGHRS and CDR2 is YFSETQ. CDR3 bases: TGCGCCAGCAGCGCAGGGCAGGTCCCCGGGGAGCTGTTTTTT. It specifies CASSAGQVPGELFF.

The gene calls are TRBV29-1 and TRBJ2-2, with D tentatively TRBD2 (6 bases). This CDR3 has 14 amino acids. CDR1 and CDR2 from the germline V gene are SQVTM and ANQGSEA. Trimming took off 7 bases at V and 6 bases at J, with 18 bases between the two ends. CDR3 coding DNA: TGCAGCGCCCAGAAACTAGCCTTCTCCGGGGAGCTGTTTTTT. It specifies CSAQKLAFSGELFF.

This rearrangement joins TRBV19 to TRBJ2-2; possibly TRBD1 for D (5 bases). This CDR3 is built from 13 residues. Between the trimmed V and J ends, which lost 5 bases and 2 bases, there was a span of 6 bases. From germline, CDR1 is LNHDA and CDR2 SQIVND (reference sequence). The CDR3 DNA reads TGTGCCAGTAGTGGGGCAAACACCGGGGAGCTGTTTTTT. Translating it yields CASSGANTGELFF.

This sequence joins TRBV6-5 and TRBJ2-3, with D possibly TRBD2 on 6 matching bases. V was shortened by 7 bases and J by 2 bases, with 13 bases between the two germline ends. The germline V gene has CDR1 MNHEY and CDR2 SVGAGI. The CDR3 sequence is 14 residues long. The CDR3 region has the DNA TGTGCCAGCAAGGGAGCGGGTTACACAGATACGCAGTATTTT. Translated, it gives CASKGAGYTDTQYF.

The chain employs TRBV7-6 and TRBJ2-5; unclear D gene. Germline assignment: CDR1 SGHVS and CDR2 FNYEAQ. Trimming pared 6 bases from V and 1 base from J, leaving 21 bases between. CDR3 length: 17 residues. CDR3 region: CASSSPFKRGLQETQYF. CDR3 nucleotides: TGTGCCAGCAGTTCCCCTTTTAAACGCGGCCTCCAAGAGACCCAGTACTTC.

V gene TRBV5-1 combines with J gene TRBJ1-1; D uncertain. Germline CDR1 SGHRS, CDR2 YFSETQ. The CDR3 length is 14 residues. V dropped 5 bases and J dropped 2 bases, with 13 bases sitting between them. The CDR3 loop is CASRSRSSNTEAFF. Written as DNA, the CDR3 is TGCGCCAGCAGGTCCCGGAGTTCCAACACTGAAGCTTTCTTT.

J is TRBJ2-6 and V is TRBV10-3, with 10 positions matching TRBD1. The length of the CDR3 is 17 residues. Per the germline V gene, CDR1 is ENHRY and CDR2 is SYGVKD. Trimming at V came to 6 bases and at J to 4 bases, leaving 9 bases not matched to a gene. The DNA of the CDR3 is TGTGCCATCAGCCGGGGGGACAGGGGATCCGGGGCCAACGTCCTGACTTTC. It is translated as CAISRGDRGSGANVLTF.

In the case of this clone: A junction end diverges from the germline sequence, so it may reflect a read error. J is TRBJ2-3 and V is TRBV13; 10 bases are a match to TRBD2. Looked up from germline, CDR1 is PRHDT and CDR2 is FYEKMQ (reference sequence). This CDR3 comprises 14 residues. The CDR3: CASRLAGGTDTQYF. The CDR3 DNA is TGTGCCAGCAGATTAGCGGGAGGAACAGATACGCAGTATTTT. Supplemented by reference TRBV13 and TRBJ2-3, the full variable domain reads AAGVIQSPRHLIKEKRETATLKCYPIPRHDTVYWYQQGPGQDPQFLISFYEKMQSDKGSIPDRFSAQQFSDYHSELNMSSLELGDSALYFCASRLAGGTDTQYFGPGTRLTVL.

The chain employs TRBV27 and TRBJ2-7; possible D gene TRBD1, 6 bases. This CDR3 is 14 amino acids long. V lost 5 bases, J lost 2 bases, and 13 bases lay in between. CDR1 and CDR2 (germline): MNHEY, SMNVEV (reference sequence). CDR3 DNA: TGTGCCAGCAGTCCGCCGGGACAACCCTACGAGCAGTACTTC. This codes for CASSPPGQPYEQYF.

The rearrangement links TRBV25-1 to TRBJ1-2; 9 bases are a match to TRBD1. Looked up from germline, CDR1 is MGHDK and CDR2 is SYGVNS. CDR3 length equals 13 residues. Trimming removed 6 bases from V and 4 bases from J; junction bases left unmatched: 3. CDR3 DNA sequence: TGTGCCAGCAGGGGACAGGGAGTCTATGGCTACACCTTC. Amino acid sequence: CASRGQGVYGYTF.

The rearrangement uses TRBV10-3 and TRBJ2-5, with 9 bases lining up with TRBD1. The CDR3 runs 17 residues. The trim removed 0 bases at V and 5 bases at J, leaving 10 bases unmatched. Germline lookup yields CDR1 ENHRY and CDR2 SYGVKD. The CDR3, as DNA: TGTGCCATCAGTGAGTCGTCCAGGGACAGGGATGAGGAGACCCAGTACTTC. Protein product: CAISESSRDRDEETQYF.

The genes are TRBV30 and TRBJ1-1; 11 positions agree with TRBD1. Germline-derived CDR1 and CDR2 are GTSNPN and SVGIG (reference sequence). Trimming took 5 bases from V and 4 from J; bases not matched to a gene: 6. The CDR3 has 14 residues. CDR3 loop: CAWGLGTGGTEAFF. DNA for the CDR3: TGTGCCTGGGGACTTGGGACAGGGGGCACTGAAGCTTTCTTT.

The J gene is TRBJ2-1, the V gene TRBV30; no clear D gene. The ends were cut back, 2 bases at V and 7 bases at J, with 6 bases in the middle. CDR1 and CDR2 from the germline V gene are GTSNPN and SVGIG (reference sequence). CDR3 length equals 11 residues. The CDR3 bases are TGTGCCTGGAGTCCCCAAAATGAGCAGTTCTTC. Amino acids: CAWSPQNEQFF.

The CDR3 sequence: CASSPRGNKHF. The CDR3 nucleotides are TGTGCCAGCAGCCCCAGGGGTAATAAGCATTTT. The J gene is TRBJ1-5, the V gene TRBV5-6; maybe TRBD1 (6 bases). Germline V lookup: CDR1 SGHDT, CDR2 YYEEEE. The V gene lost 4 bases and the J gene lost 14 bases, with 13 bases spanning the gap. The CDR3 loop spans 11 amino acids.

The chain joins TRBV14 to TRBJ2-7, with 7 positions matching TRBD2. The V and J ends lost 3 bases and 6 bases, in that order; junction bases with no gene match: 8. Germline CDR1 is SGHDN and CDR2 is FVKESK. CDR3 length: 14 residues. The CDR3 coding sequence is TGTGCCAGCAGCCAGGCCGTGGCTAGCGGCGAGCAGTACTTC. This codes for CASSQAVASGEQYF.

This chain uses TRBV4-2 with TRBJ1-3; 7 nucleotides match TRBD1. CDR3 length equals 17 residues. The ends lost 2 bases at V and 1 base at J; junction bases unmatched: 8. CDR1 is LGHNA, CDR2 YNFKEQ, per germline. CDR3 protein: CASSQFSGQVSGNTIYF. For the CDR3, the DNA is TGTGCCAGCAGCCAATTTTCCGGACAGGTATCTGGAAACACCATATATTTT.

The CDR3 region is CASRRDSGANVLTF. CDR3 DNA sequence: TGTGCCAGCCGCAGGGACTCTGGGGCCAACGTCCTGACTTTC. V and J are TRBV18 and TRBJ2-6, with D possibly being TRBD1 (5 bases). This CDR3 is built from 14 residues. V was trimmed by 8 bases and J by 0 bases, leaving 8 bases between them. Germline V gene data show CDR1 as KGHSH and CDR2 as LQKENI. Full variable domain (outside the CDR3, taken from reference TRBV18 and TRBJ2-6): NAGVMQNPRHLVRRRGQEARLRCSPMKGHSHVYWYRQLPEEGLKFMVYLQKENIIDESGMPKERFSAEFPKEGPSILRIQQVVRGDSAAYFCASRRDSGANVLTFGAGSRLTVL.

This rearrangement joins TRBV27 to TRBJ1-5, with a tentative D call TRBD1 (5 bases). Deletions cut 3 bases from V and 6 bases from J, with 12 bases between. CDR3 size: 14 residues. Germline V CDR1 and CDR2: MNHEY, SMNVEV (reference sequence). CDR3 protein: CASSLGQSGQPQHF. DNA of the CDR3: TGTGCCAGCAGTTTGGGGCAATCGGGTCAGCCCCAGCATTTT.